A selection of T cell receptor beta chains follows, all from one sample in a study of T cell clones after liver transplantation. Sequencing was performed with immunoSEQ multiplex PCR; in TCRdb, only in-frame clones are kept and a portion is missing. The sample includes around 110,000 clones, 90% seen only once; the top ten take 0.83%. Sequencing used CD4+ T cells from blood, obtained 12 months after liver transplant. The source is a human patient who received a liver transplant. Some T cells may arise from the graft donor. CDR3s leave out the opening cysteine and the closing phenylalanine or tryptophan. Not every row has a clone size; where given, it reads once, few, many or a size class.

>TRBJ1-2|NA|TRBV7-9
ASSPGRGLGYT
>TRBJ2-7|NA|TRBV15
ATSRTTGGTYEQY
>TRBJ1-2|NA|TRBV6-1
ASRGQDYGYT
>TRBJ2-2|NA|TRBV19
ASTDRLNTGELF
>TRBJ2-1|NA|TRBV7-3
ASSSQLAGNNEQF
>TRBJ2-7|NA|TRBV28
ASSTPLTVGIKRYEQY
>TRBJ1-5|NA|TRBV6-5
ASSQDSNYPPQH
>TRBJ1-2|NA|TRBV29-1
SVAGSNYGYT
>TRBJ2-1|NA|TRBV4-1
ASSQHRGATSSGSINEQF
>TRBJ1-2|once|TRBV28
ASSNRVFQGGYT
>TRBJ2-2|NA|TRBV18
ASSPLSSGLPGNTGELF
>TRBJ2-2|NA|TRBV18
ASSPLNTGELF
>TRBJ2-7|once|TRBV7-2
ASSLSGSLAYEQY
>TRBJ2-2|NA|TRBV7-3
ASSSTSYTGELF
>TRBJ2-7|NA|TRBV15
ATSRDPGLPGEQY
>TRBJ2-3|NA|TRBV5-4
ASSLASGEPEQY
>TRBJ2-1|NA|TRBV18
ASSPVGGYSYNEQF
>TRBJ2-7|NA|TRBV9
ASSSGLTGTSGTYEQY
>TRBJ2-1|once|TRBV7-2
ASSLELAGGGNEQF
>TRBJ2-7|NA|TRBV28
ASSFPGSGRSYEQY
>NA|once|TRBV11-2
ASSLFVGANSYEQY
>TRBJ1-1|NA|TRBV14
ASSQDRFGAF
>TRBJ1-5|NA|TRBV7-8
ASSLGQGDQPQH
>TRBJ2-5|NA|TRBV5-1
ASSLAGTSGTETQY
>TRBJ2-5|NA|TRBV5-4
ASSRGTARETQY
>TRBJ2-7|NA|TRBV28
ASSPVTAHPSYEQY
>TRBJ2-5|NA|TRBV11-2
ASSPISGSETQY
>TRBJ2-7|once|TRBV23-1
ASSHDRRYEQY